This T cell receptor beta chain was profiled in a study of CD8 T cells in ankylosing spondylitis. Comment on this clonotype: Its target is unknown.

Overall study findings and caveats: One TCR beta motif, made up of about 8 highly homologous variants, appeared characteristic of ankylosing spondylitis blood. CD8+ disease-linked clones were present at relatively low frequencies in blood. The authors reported significant enrichment of disease-linked clones in matched ankylosing spondylitis synovial fluid.

Per the germline V gene, CDR1 is MGHDK and CDR2 is SYGVNS. This CDR3 spans 22 amino acids. After removal of 7 bases from V and 4 bases from J, the junction contained 25 bases not matched to a gene. Library preparation for TCR beta used quantitative 5'-RACE with molecular barcodes. TCRdb reprocessed the 5' RACE reads with MiXCR, giving one entry per CDR3 protein. The table shows hundreds of thousands of distinct CDR3 sequences, with roughly 12% occurring only once. Source material: blood, either unsorted or a sorted T cell fraction (not recorded which). The clonotype originates from a male donor with ankylosing spondylitis. This chain connects TRBV25-1 to TRBJ2-2; 12 bases agree with TRBD2. CDR3 sequence reads: CASNLRFPRLAGVRHVTGELFF. The CDR3 DNA reads as TGTGCCAGCAATCTAAGGTTCCCGAGACTAGCGGGAGTTAGACACGTCACCGGGGAGCTGTTTTTT.